Listed below are T cell receptor beta chains from one sample, sequenced in a study of cytomegalovirus exposure and HLA in healthy donors. Libraries were prepared by immunoSEQ multiplex PCR; TCRdb keeps only in-frame clonotypes and omits some of them. The repertoire has hundreds of thousands of clones, about 79% of them found once; the top ten carry 1.5% to 2%. Sequences were obtained from PBMCs. The receptors shown here come from a man younger than 30 in good health and CMV-seronegative. Each CDR3 is given with its conserved first and last residue. The D gene is left open where the match is weak. Clone size is shown for a subset of rows, as once, few, many or a class of expanded clone.

v_gene: TRBV7-3; j_gene: TRBJ1-1; abundance: .; d_gene: .; CDR3aa: CASSLTSMNTEAFF; CDR3nt: TGTGCCAGCAGCTTAACGTCTATGAACACTGAAGCTTTCTTT
v_gene: TRBV27; j_gene: TRBJ2-7; abundance: many; d_gene: .; CDR3aa: CASSLSITQSSYEQYF; CDR3nt: TGTGCCAGCAGTTTATCGATAACACAGAGCTCCTACGAGCAGTACTTC
v_gene: TRBV19; j_gene: TRBJ1-2; abundance: .; d_gene: .; CDR3aa: CATYSGLRHYGYTF; CDR3nt: TGTGCCACCTATTCAGGGTTACGTCACTATGGCTACACCTTC
v_gene: TRBV27; j_gene: TRBJ2-2; abundance: few; d_gene: TRBD2; CDR3aa: CASSLLGTSGVTGELFF; CDR3nt: TGTGCCAGCAGTTTATTAGGGACTAGCGGGGTAACCGGGGAGCTGTTTTTT
v_gene: TRBV30; j_gene: TRBJ1-2; abundance: .; d_gene: TRBD1; CDR3aa: CAWALTGSGGYTF; CDR3nt: TGTGCCTGGGCGTTGACAGGGAGCGGTGGCTACACCTTC
v_gene: TRBV18; j_gene: TRBJ1-2; abundance: .; d_gene: TRBD1; CDR3aa: CASSPASVRTGGPYGYTF; CDR3nt: TGTGCCAGCTCACCAGCGTCCGTCCGGACAGGGGGACCCTATGGCTACACCTTC
v_gene: TRBV5-4; j_gene: TRBJ2-7; abundance: .; d_gene: .; CDR3aa: CASSSRVADEQYF; CDR3nt: TGTGCCAGCAGCTCGAGAGTTGCGGACGAGCAGTACTTC
v_gene: TRBV6-5; j_gene: TRBJ1-1; abundance: .; d_gene: .; CDR3aa: CASSLGGENTEAFF; CDR3nt: TGTGCCAGCAGTTTGGGTGGAGAGAACACTGAAGCTTTCTTT
v_gene: TRBV10-2; j_gene: TRBJ1-5; abundance: .; d_gene: TRBD1; CDR3aa: CASSDRQGGQPQHF; CDR3nt: TGCGCCAGCAGTGATCGGCAGGGGGGTCAGCCCCAGCATTTT
v_gene: TRBV28; j_gene: TRBJ1-3; abundance: once; d_gene: .; CDR3aa: CASRDIRNTIYF; CDR3nt: TGTGCCAGTCGGGACATTAGAAACACCATATATTTT
v_gene: TRBV13; j_gene: TRBJ2-6; abundance: .; d_gene: TRBD1; CDR3aa: CASSFTGVSGANVLTF; CDR3nt: TGTGCCAGCAGCTTTACAGGGGTCTCTGGGGCCAACGTCCTGACTTTC
v_gene: TRBV4-3; j_gene: TRBJ1-3; abundance: few; d_gene: TRBD1; CDR3aa: CASSPTTGTGNTIYF; CDR3nt: TGCGCCAGCAGCCCAACGACAGGGACGGGAAACACCATATATTTT
v_gene: TRBV19; j_gene: TRBJ2-3; abundance: .; d_gene: TRBD1; CDR3aa: CASTLTGQISTDTQYF; CDR3nt: TGTGCCAGTACCCTAACGGGACAGATCTCCACAGATACGCAGTATTTT
v_gene: TRBV19; j_gene: TRBJ1-2; abundance: .; d_gene: .; CDR3aa: CASSITENYGYTF; CDR3nt: TGTGCCAGTAGTATTACAGAGAACTATGGCTACACCTTC
v_gene: TRBV7-9; j_gene: TRBJ1-4; abundance: .; d_gene: .; CDR3aa: CASSLARATNEKLFF; CDR3nt: TGTGCCAGCAGCTTAGCCCGAGCAACTAATGAAAAACTGTTTTTT
v_gene: TRBV5-4; j_gene: TRBJ2-3; abundance: .; d_gene: .; CDR3aa: CASSYDQGDTQYF; CDR3nt: TGTGCCAGCAGCTACGACCAGGGCGATACGCAGTATTTT
v_gene: TRBV18; j_gene: TRBJ2-1; abundance: .; d_gene: .; CDR3aa: CASTRESSYNEQFF; CDR3nt: TGTGCCAGCACCCGGGAGTCCTCCTACAATGAGCAGTTCTTC
v_gene: TRBV27; j_gene: TRBJ2-2; abundance: .; d_gene: TRBD1; CDR3aa: CASSPTGGGLPGELFF; CDR3nt: TGTGCCAGCAGTCCAACAGGGGGAGGATTGCCCGGGGAGCTGTTTTTT
v_gene: TRBV7-9; j_gene: TRBJ2-3; abundance: .; d_gene: .; CDR3aa: CASSLGSREGDTQYF; CDR3nt: TGTGCCAGCAGCTTAGGTAGCAGGGAGGGGGACACGCAGTATTTT
v_gene: TRBV7-6; j_gene: TRBJ1-1; abundance: .; d_gene: .; CDR3aa: CARAGSMNTEAFF; CDR3nt: TGTGCCAGAGCCGGGAGCATGAACACTGAAGCTTTCTTT
v_gene: TRBV7-2; j_gene: TRBJ2-3; abundance: .; d_gene: TRBD2; CDR3aa: CASSHPTSGGTFTDTQYF; CDR3nt: TGTGCCAGCAGCCACCCGACTAGCGGGGGAACATTCACAGATACGCAGTATTTT
v_gene: TRBV11-2; j_gene: TRBJ2-7; abundance: .; d_gene: TRBD1; CDR3aa: CASSEGQVHEQYF; CDR3nt: TGTGCCAGCAGCGAAGGACAGGTTCACGAGCAGTACTTC
v_gene: TRBV9; j_gene: TRBJ2-2; abundance: once; d_gene: TRBD2; CDR3aa: CASSDHGGLAATGELFF; CDR3nt: TGTGCCAGCAGCGACCATGGGGGACTAGCGGCCACCGGGGAGCTGTTTTTT
v_gene: TRBV6-5; j_gene: TRBJ2-2; abundance: once; d_gene: TRBD1; CDR3aa: CASQGQGETGELFF; CDR3nt: TGTGCCAGTCAGGGACAGGGGGAGACCGGGGAGCTGTTTTTT
v_gene: TRBV4-2; j_gene: TRBJ2-7; abundance: .; d_gene: TRBD1; CDR3aa: CASSRTGGDYEQYF; CDR3nt: TGTGCCAGCAGCCGGACAGGGGGCGACTACGAGCAGTACTTC
v_gene: TRBV7-2; j_gene: TRBJ2-1; abundance: .; d_gene: TRBD2; CDR3aa: CASSLQAGGRVGNNEQFF; CDR3nt: TGTGCCAGCAGCTTACAGGCGGGCGGGAGGGTGGGGAACAATGAGCAGTTCTTC
v_gene: TRBV19; j_gene: TRBJ1-5; abundance: .; d_gene: TRBD1; CDR3aa: CASEQGNQPQHF; CDR3nt: TGTGCCAGCGAACAGGGGAATCAGCCCCAGCATTTT
v_gene: TRBV30; j_gene: TRBJ1-4; abundance: .; d_gene: .; CDR3aa: CAWSRGNEKLFF; CDR3nt: TGTGCCTGGAGCAGGGGTAATGAAAAACTGTTTTTT
v_gene: TRBV2; j_gene: TRBJ1-1; abundance: .; d_gene: .; CDR3aa: CASSGQKNTEAFF; CDR3nt: TGTGCCAGCAGTGGGCAGAAGAACACTGAAGCTTTCTTT
v_gene: TRBV7-9; j_gene: TRBJ2-1; abundance: .; d_gene: .; CDR3aa: CASSLSLDSYNEQFF; CDR3nt: TGTGCCAGCAGCTTATCCTTGGACAGTTACAATGAGCAGTTCTTC
v_gene: TRBV5-4; j_gene: TRBJ1-1; abundance: few; d_gene: .; CDR3aa: CASSFRGLYTEAFF; CDR3nt: TGTGCCAGCAGCTTCCGGGGATTGTACACTGAAGCTTTCTTT
v_gene: TRBV6-1; j_gene: TRBJ2-5; abundance: few; d_gene: .; CDR3aa: CASIVDSWGETQYF; CDR3nt: TGTGCCAGCATCGTGGACAGCTGGGGGGAGACCCAGTACTTC
v_gene: TRBV2; j_gene: TRBJ2-5; abundance: .; d_gene: .; CDR3aa: CASSGTDSQETQYF; CDR3nt: TGTGCCAGCAGTGGGACGGACTCTCAAGAGACCCAGTACTTC
v_gene: TRBV14; j_gene: TRBJ1-2; abundance: .; d_gene: TRBD1; CDR3aa: CASSQDMTGGSYGYTF; CDR3nt: TGTGCCAGCAGCCAAGATATGACAGGGGGTAGCTATGGCTACACCTTC
v_gene: TRBV10-3; j_gene: TRBJ1-1; abundance: .; d_gene: TRBD1; CDR3aa: CAISEPPGQGKNTEAFF; CDR3nt: TGTGCCATCAGTGAGCCCCCGGGACAGGGGAAGAACACTGAAGCTTTCTTT
v_gene: TRBV5-4; j_gene: TRBJ2-5; abundance: .; d_gene: .; CDR3aa: CASSPGGRRGGETQYF; CDR3nt: TGTGCCAGCAGCCCGGGGGGGCGCAGGGGGGGAGAGACCCAGTACTTC
v_gene: TRBV25-1; j_gene: TRBJ2-3; abundance: .; d_gene: .; CDR3aa: CASSPLSTDTQYF; CDR3nt: TGTGCCAGCAGTCCCCTCAGCACAGATACGCAGTATTTT
v_gene: TRBV4-3; j_gene: TRBJ2-3; abundance: once; d_gene: TRBD2; CDR3aa: CASSQDLGSGRSDTQYF; CDR3nt: TGCGCCAGCAGCCAAGATCTCGGTAGCGGGAGGTCTGATACGCAGTATTTT
v_gene: TRBV7-2; j_gene: TRBJ1-3; abundance: .; d_gene: TRBD1; CDR3aa: CASSLGTGQAGNTIYF; CDR3nt: TGTGCCAGCAGCCTGGGGACAGGGCAAGCTGGAAACACCATATATTTT
v_gene: TRBV27; j_gene: TRBJ1-4; abundance: .; d_gene: TRBD1; CDR3aa: CASSLGQGEEKLFF; CDR3nt: TGTGCCAGCAGTCTGGGACAGGGCGAAGAAAAACTGTTTTTT
v_gene: TRBV27; j_gene: TRBJ2-7; abundance: .; d_gene: .; CDR3aa: CASSMVAGGNYEQYF; CDR3nt: TGTGCCAGCAGTATGGTGGCAGGGGGGAACTACGAGCAGTACTTC
v_gene: TRBV7-2; j_gene: TRBJ1-1; abundance: .; d_gene: .; CDR3aa: CASSLALGGTTEAFF; CDR3nt: TGTGCCAGCAGCTTAGCGCTCGGAGGGACCACTGAAGCTTTCTTT
v_gene: TRBV30; j_gene: TRBJ2-5; abundance: once; d_gene: TRBD2; CDR3aa: CAWSVLAGEETQYF; CDR3nt: TGTGCCTGGAGTGTCTTAGCGGGGGAAGAGACCCAGTACTTC
v_gene: TRBV30; j_gene: TRBJ2-7; abundance: .; d_gene: .; CDR3aa: CAWSDLSYEQYF; CDR3nt: TGTGCCTGGAGTGACTTATCCTACGAGCAGTACTTC
v_gene: TRBV5-1; j_gene: TRBJ2-3; abundance: .; d_gene: .; CDR3aa: CASSPPADTQYF; CDR3nt: TGCGCCAGCAGCCCCCCCGCAGATACGCAGTATTTT
v_gene: TRBV9; j_gene: TRBJ2-3; abundance: .; d_gene: TRBD2; CDR3aa: CASSAGLAGGEVTDTQYF; CDR3nt: TGTGCCAGCAGCGCCGGACTAGCGGGAGGGGAGGTCACAGATACGCAGTATTTT